These T cell receptor beta chains were read from a single sample in a study of T cells in Graves' hyperthyroidism and ophthalmopathy. TCRdb re-called the multiplex PCR reads with MiXCR, one entry per CDR3 protein. The sample records 350,000 or so distinct CDR3 sequences, approximately 18% being singletons. The source material was blood. These receptors were taken from a woman between 35 and 50 years old with Graves' ophthalmopathy. CDR3s include the opening cysteine and the closing phenylalanine or tryptophan. A D gene is named only where the DNA matches it firmly. Size values are once, few and many counts, or a class for expanded clones, and some rows have none.

v_call	j_call	clone_size	d_call	cdr3_aa	cdr3_nt
TRBV6-2/TRBV6-3	TRBJ1-1	NA	NA	CASSLGGVTEASF	TGTGCCAGCAGTTTGGGGGGGGTGACCGAAGCTTCCTTT
TRBV12-3/TRBV12-4	TRBJ1-2	many	TRBD1	CASSPRDSPYTF	TGTGCCAGCAGTCCTCGGGACAGCCCCTACACCTTC
TRBV28	TRBJ1-2	many	NA	CASSPTGGNYGYTF	TGTGCCAGCAGTCCGACGGGAGGAAACTATGGCTACACCTTC
TRBV24-1	TRBJ2-5	many	TRBD1	CATSDLGDRGQGKETQYF	TGTGCCACCAGTGATTTGGGAGATCGGGGACAGGGGAAAGAGACCCAGTACTTC
TRBV5-1	TRBJ2-7	many	TRBD1	CASSLTRDRASYEQYF	TGCGCCAGCAGCTTGACGAGGGACAGGGCCTCCTACGAGCAGTACTTC
TRBV27	TRBJ1-1	once	NA	CASSSMGSGGTEAFF	TGTGCCAGCAGTTCCATGGGGAGCGGGGGCACTGAAGCTTTCTTT
TRBV19	TRBJ1-5	many	NA	CASSITGKPYQPQHF	TGTGCCAGTAGTATTACGGGAAAACCCTATCAGCCCCAGCATTTT
TRBV6-2/TRBV6-3	TRBJ2-7	many	TRBD2	CASSYQLAGVYEQYF	TGTGCCAGCAGTTACCAGCTAGCGGGAGTCTACGAGCAGTACTTC
TRBV6-1	TRBJ2-7	many	NA	CASRVSGTSSYEQYF	TGTGCCAGCAGAGTAAGCGGCACGAGCTCCTACGAGCAGTACTTC
TRBV12-3/TRBV12-4	TRBJ2-7	many	NA	CASSVKGYEQYF	TGTGCCAGCAGTGTGAAGGGGTACGAGCAGTACTTC
TRBV3-1	TRBJ1-3	NA	NA	CASTPVPPTVLSGNTIYF	TGTGCCAGCACCCCGGTCCCCCCAACCGTCCTATCTGGAAACACCATATATTTT
TRBV27	TRBJ2-2	many	NA	CASSLLWDASLVTGELFF	TGTGCCAGCAGTTTATTATGGGATGCTAGCCTAGTCACCGGGGAGCTGTTTTTT
TRBV30	TRBJ1-2	NA	TRBD1	CAWSVGTAHSPTF	TGTGCCTGGAGTGTGGGGACAGCCCACTCTCCCACCTTC
TRBV24-1	TRBJ2-5	NA	NA	CATSDLSRGETQYF	TGTGCCACCAGTGATTTGAGCAGGGGAGAGACCCAGTACTTC
TRBV12-3/TRBV12-4	TRBJ2-7	NA	NA	CASSNGNPSTYEQYF	TGTGCCAGCAGTAATGGGAACCCCTCTACCTACGAGCAGTACTTC
TRBV5-1	TRBJ1-6	many	NA	CASSLEYPGRPNSPLHF	TGCGCCAGCAGCTTGGAGTATCCGGGACGACCTAATTCACCCCTCCACTTT
TRBV29-1	TRBJ2-5	NA	NA	CSVASGTQYF	TGCAGCGTTGCATCGGGGACCCAGTACTTC
TRBV9	TRBJ2-2	many	NA	CASSVGHLADTGELFF	TGTGCCAGCAGCGTGGGACATCTAGCGGACACCGGGGAGCTGTTTTTT
TRBV11-2	TRBJ2-5	many	NA	CASSFGHGVDF	TGTGCCAGCAGCTTCGGACACGGAGTTGACTTC
TRBV27	TRBJ2-5	many	NA	CASSLGRSLGETQYF	TGTGCCAGCAGTTTGGGGAGGTCCCTGGGGGAGACCCAGTACTTC
TRBV7-9	TRBJ1-5	many	NA	CASSLGGGDPPQHF	TGTGCCAGCAGCTTGGGCGGGGGGGATCCACCCCAGCATTTT
TRBV27	TRBJ2-7	many	NA	CASSPQTNYEQYF	TGTGCCAGCAGTCCACAAACAAATTACGAGCAGTACTTC
TRBV6-1	TRBJ2-3	many	TRBD2	CASSAGTSGFWGDTQYF	TGTGCCAGCAGTGCCGGGACTAGCGGGTTCTGGGGAGATACGCAGTATTTT
TRBV6-5	TRBJ1-5	many	NA	CASWRGTENQPQHF	TGTGCCTCGTGGCGGGGGACGGAGAATCAGCCCCAGCATTTT
TRBV29-1	TRBJ2-5	many	NA	CSVQRETQYF	TGCAGCGTGCAGCGGGAGACCCAGTACTTC
TRBV19	TRBJ2-7	NA	TRBD1	CASSVGSGQGPYEQYF	TGTGCCAGTAGTGTCGGCTCGGGACAGGGTCCATACGAGCAGTACTTC
TRBV4-3	TRBJ1-1	many	NA	CASSQGGAVREAFF	TGCGCCAGCAGCCAAGGGGGCGCGGTTCGTGAAGCTTTCTTT
TRBV6-1	TRBJ2-7	many	NA	CASSAGSRGRAEQYF	TGTGCCAGCAGTGCAGGGTCCAGAGGCAGGGCCGAGCAGTACTTC
TRBV6-1	TRBJ2-2	NA	NA	CASIVGVNTGELFF	TGTGCCAGCATTGTGGGAGTTAACACCGGGGAGCTGTTTTTT